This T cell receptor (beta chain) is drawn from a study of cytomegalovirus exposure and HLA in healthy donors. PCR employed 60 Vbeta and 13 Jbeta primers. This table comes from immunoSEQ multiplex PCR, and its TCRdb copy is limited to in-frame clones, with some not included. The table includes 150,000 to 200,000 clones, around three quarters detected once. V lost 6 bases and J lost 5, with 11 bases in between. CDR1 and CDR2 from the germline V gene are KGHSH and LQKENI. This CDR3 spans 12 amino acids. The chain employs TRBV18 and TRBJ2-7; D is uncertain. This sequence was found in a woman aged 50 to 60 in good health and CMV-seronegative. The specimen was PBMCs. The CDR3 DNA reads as TGTGCCAGCTCCCGAGCAGGCGACGAGCAGTACTTC. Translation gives CASSRAGDEQYF.